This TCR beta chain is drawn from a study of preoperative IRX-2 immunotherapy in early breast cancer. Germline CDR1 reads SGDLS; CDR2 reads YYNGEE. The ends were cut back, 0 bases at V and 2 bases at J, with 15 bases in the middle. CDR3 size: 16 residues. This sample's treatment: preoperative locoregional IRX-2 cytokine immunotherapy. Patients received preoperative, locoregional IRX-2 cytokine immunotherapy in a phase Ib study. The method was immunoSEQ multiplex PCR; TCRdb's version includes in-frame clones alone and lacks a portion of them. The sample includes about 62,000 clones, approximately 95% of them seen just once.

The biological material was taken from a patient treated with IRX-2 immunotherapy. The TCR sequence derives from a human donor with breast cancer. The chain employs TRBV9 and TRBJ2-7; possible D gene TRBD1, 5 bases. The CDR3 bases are TGTGCCAGCAGCGTAGACGTCAGGGCAGCCACCTACGAGCAGTACTTC. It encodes CASSVDVRAATYEQYF.